This is a list of T cell receptor beta chains from one sample in a study of T cells after yellow fever vaccination. Each CDR3 protein is one row after TCRdb ran MiXCR on the 5' RACE reads. The repertoire holds approximately 160,000 distinct CDR3 sequences, with about a tenth as singletons. The sample consisted of CD8+ T cells sorted from PBMCs, taken 45 days after the yellow fever booster vaccination. The receptors stem from a man aged 18 to 29 who received the YFV17D yellow fever vaccine. The CDR3 runs from the conserved cysteine through the conserved F or W. A D gene is named only where the DNA matches it firmly. Size is stated for part of the rows, as once, few or many counts, or as a class when the clone is expanded.

D gene,clone size,V gene,J gene,CDR3 DNA,CDR3 protein
NA,many,TRBV13,TRBJ2-2,TGTGCCAGCCGGGTCTTCAACACCGGGGAGCTGTTTTTT,CASRVFNTGELFF
NA,NA,TRBV7-6,TRBJ2-7,TGTGCCAGCAGCTCAGGGTCGAAGGGGACTTCCTACGAGCAGTACTTC,CASSSGSKGTSYEQYF
TRBD1,NA,TRBV4-2,TRBJ1-1,TGTGCCAGCAGCCCGGGACAGGAAAACACTGAAGCTTTCTTT,CASSPGQENTEAFF
NA,many,TRBV5-1,TRBJ1-2,TGCGCCCCTCTCCGATGGAACTATGGCTACACCTTC,CAPLRWNYGYTF
TRBD1,NA,TRBV19,TRBJ1-5,TGTGCCAGTAGTATGGGGACAGGGGTACAGCCCCAGCATTTT,CASSMGTGVQPQHF
TRBD1,NA,TRBV7-9,TRBJ1-2,TGTGCCAGCAGCTTTGGGACAGGCCTCTATGGCTACACCTTC,CASSFGTGLYGYTF
NA,NA,TRBV10-3,TRBJ2-1,TGTGCCATCAGTGCCTCCGGACTTTGGCCCTACAATGAGCAGTTCTTC,CAISASGLWPYNEQFF
TRBD2,many,TRBV7-2,TRBJ2-3,TGTGCCAGCAGCTCAAGTAGCGGGGCGGAGTATTTT,CASSSSSGAEYF
NA,many,TRBV29-1,TRBJ2-2,TGCAGCGTTGGTCTAGCGAACACCGGGGAGCTGTTTTTT,CSVGLANTGELFF
TRBD1,NA,TRBV6-1,TRBJ2-7,TGTGCCAGCAGTGCGGCCGGGACAGGGCCCTACGAGCAGTACTTC,CASSAAGTGPYEQYF
TRBD2,NA,TRBV7-2,TRBJ2-7,TGTGCCAGCAGCCTTAGCGGGGGGAACTACGAGCAGTACTTC,CASSLSGGNYEQYF
TRBD1,NA,TRBV9,TRBJ1-4,TGTGCCAGCAGCGTAGGGCGGGACAGGGAAGAAAAACTGTTTTTT,CASSVGRDREEKLFF